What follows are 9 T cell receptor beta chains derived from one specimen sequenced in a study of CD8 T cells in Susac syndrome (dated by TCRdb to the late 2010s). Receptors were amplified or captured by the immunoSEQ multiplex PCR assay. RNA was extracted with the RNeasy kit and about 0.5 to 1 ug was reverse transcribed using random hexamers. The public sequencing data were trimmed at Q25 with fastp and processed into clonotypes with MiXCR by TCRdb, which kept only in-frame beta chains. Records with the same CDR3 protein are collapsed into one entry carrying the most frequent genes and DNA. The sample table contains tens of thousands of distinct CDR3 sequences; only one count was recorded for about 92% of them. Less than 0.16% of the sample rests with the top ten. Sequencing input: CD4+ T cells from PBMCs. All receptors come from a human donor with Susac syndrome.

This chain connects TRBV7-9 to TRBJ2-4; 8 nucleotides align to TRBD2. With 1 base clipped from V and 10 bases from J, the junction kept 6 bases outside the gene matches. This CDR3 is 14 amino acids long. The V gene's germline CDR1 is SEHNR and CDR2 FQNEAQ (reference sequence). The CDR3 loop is CASSLDGGAAIQYF. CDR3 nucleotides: TGTGCCAGCAGCTTAGACGGGGGGGCAGCAATTCAGTACTTC.

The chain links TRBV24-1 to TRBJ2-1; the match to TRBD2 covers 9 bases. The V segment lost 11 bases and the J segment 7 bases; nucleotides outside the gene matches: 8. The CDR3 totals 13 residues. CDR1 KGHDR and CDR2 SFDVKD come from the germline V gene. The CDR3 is CASGGGAGNEQFF. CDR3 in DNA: TGTGCCAGCGGCGGGGGGGCCGGAAATGAGCAGTTCTTC.

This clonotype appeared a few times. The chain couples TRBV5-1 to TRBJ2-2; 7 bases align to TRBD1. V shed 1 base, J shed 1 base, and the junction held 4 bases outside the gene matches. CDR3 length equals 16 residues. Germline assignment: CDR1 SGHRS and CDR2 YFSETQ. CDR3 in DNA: TGCGCCAGCAGCTTGAAACAGGGGCGGAACACCGGGGAGCTGTTTTTT. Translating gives CASSLKQGRNTGELFF.

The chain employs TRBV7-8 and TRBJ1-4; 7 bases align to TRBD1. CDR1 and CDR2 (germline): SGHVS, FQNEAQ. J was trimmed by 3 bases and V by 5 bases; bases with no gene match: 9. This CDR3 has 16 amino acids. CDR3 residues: CASSPRSGTANEKLFF. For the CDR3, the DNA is TGTGCCAGCAGCCCAAGGTCAGGGACAGCTAATGAAAAACTGTTTTTT.

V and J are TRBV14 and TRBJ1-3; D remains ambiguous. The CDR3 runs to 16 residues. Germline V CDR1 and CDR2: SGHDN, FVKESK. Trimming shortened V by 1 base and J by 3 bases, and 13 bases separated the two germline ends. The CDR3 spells CASSQVLWRIGNTIYF. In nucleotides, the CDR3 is TGTGCCAGCAGCCAAGTCCTTTGGAGAATTGGAAACACCATATATTTT.

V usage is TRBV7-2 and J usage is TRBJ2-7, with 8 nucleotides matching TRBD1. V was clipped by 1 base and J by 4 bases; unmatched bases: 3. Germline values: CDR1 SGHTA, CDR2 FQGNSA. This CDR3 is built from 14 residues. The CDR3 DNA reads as TGTGCCAGCAGCTTAGGGACAGGGTGGTACGAGCAGTACTTC. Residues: CASSLGTGWYEQYF.

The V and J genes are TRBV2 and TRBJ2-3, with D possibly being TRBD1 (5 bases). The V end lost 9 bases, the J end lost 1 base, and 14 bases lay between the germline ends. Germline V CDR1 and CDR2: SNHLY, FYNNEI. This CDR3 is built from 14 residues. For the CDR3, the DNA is TGTGCCAGTATCCAGGGTTCTGGCACAGATACGCAGTATTTT. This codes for CASIQGSGTDTQYF.

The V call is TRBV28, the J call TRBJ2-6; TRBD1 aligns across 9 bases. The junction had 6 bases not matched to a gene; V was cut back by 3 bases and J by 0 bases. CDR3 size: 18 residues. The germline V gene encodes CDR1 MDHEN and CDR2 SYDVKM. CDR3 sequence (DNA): TGTGCCAGCAGTTTCTGGACAGGGGTCCTCTCTGGGGCCAACGTCCTGACTTTC. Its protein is CASSFWTGVLSGANVLTF.

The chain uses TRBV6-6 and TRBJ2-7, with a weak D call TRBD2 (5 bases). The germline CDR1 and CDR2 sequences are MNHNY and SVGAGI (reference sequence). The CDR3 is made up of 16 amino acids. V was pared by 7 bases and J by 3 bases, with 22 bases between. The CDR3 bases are TGTGCCAGCACCCGACGTCGGGGTATTACGTTCTACGAGCAGTACTTC. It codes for CASTRRRGITFYEQYF.